Presented here are 26 T cell receptor beta chains from one specimen sequenced in a study of blood T cells in healthy people across ages. It was with a sample-barcoded 5' primer and a J-beta primer mix that a second PCR of roughly 7 to 12 cycles was run. TCRdb independently ran MiXCR on the 5' RACE reads; one entry per CDR3 protein. Of approximately 850,000 distinct CDR3 sequences in the sample, 55% to 70% are singletons; the top ten hold approximately 23%. The sequenced sample consisted of blood. These receptor sequences come from a man between 25 and 39 years old in good health.

This clonotype was counted only a few times. The gene calls are TRBV4-2 and TRBJ2-6; TRBD1 might be the D (7 bases). The CDR3 consists of 18 residues. CDR1 and CDR2 (germline): LGHNA, YNFKEQ. Trimming stripped 2 bases from V and 5 bases from J, with 19 bases between. The DNA for the CDR3 is TGTGCCAGCAGCCAATCACAACAGGGGACTCTTTGGGCCAACGTCCTGACTTTC. Translating gives CASSQSQQGTLWANVLTF.

The V call is TRBV12-3 or TRBV12-4, the J call TRBJ1-2, with 8 bases fitting TRBD1. This CDR3 region has 13 residues. With V trimmed by 5 bases and J by 7 bases, 6 bases remained unmatched. DNA of the CDR3: TGTGCCAGCAGTCGACAGGGGTTGAGTGGCTACACCTTC. This codes for CASSRQGLSGYTF.

In its sample, this clonotype was seen a few times. The V call is TRBV20-1, the J call TRBJ1-4; TRBD1 agrees at 9 bases. Looked up from germline, CDR1 is DFQATT and CDR2 is SNEGSKA (reference sequence). The length of the CDR3 is 13 residues. Losses at the gene ends were 6 bases for V and 7 bases for J; bases not matched to a gene: 6. CDR3 in amino acids: CSAGDRASEKLFF. The CDR3 nucleotides are TGCAGTGCGGGGGACAGGGCGTCTGAAAAACTGTTTTTT.

The V gene is TRBV6-5, the J gene TRBJ1-4; perhaps TRBD1 as D (5 bases). Germline CDR1 reads MNHEY; CDR2 reads SVGAGI. This CDR3 contains 14 residues. Deletions cut 6 bases from V and 8 bases from J, with 16 bases between. The CDR3 nucleotides read TGTGCCAGCAGAGGACTGCGGGGGGACGAAAAACTGTTTTTT. As protein: CASRGLRGDEKLFF.

This clonotype came up a few times. One end of the junction varies from germline; a read error may be responsible. The chain is built from TRBV5-1 and TRBJ2-7; TRBD2 is a possible D gene (6 bases). The germline V gene encodes CDR1 SGHRS and CDR2 YFSETQ. The CDR3 runs to 15 residues. CDR3 in DNA: TGTGCCAGCAGTTTGGTTAGTGGGGGGACCTACGAGCAGTACTTC. As protein: CASSLVSGGTYEQYF. Complete variable domain (other parts from reference TRBV5-1 and TRBJ2-7): KAGVTQTPRYLIKTRGQQVTLSCSPISGHRSVSWYQQTPGQGLQFLFEYFSETQRNKGNFPGRFSGRQFSNSRSEMNVSTLELGDSALYLCASSLVSGGTYEQYFGPGTRLTVT.

Only a few counts were recorded for this clonotype. The chain is built from TRBV20-1 and TRBJ1-2, with TRBD1 as a possible D gene (5 bases). Germline CDR1 and CDR2: DFQATT and SNEGSKA (reference sequence). This CDR3 has 16 residues. V dropped 0 bases and J dropped 3 bases, with 17 bases sitting between them. CDR3 nucleotide sequence: TGCAGTGCTAGAGATCGGCAGTGGGGGGAGTACTATGGCTACACCTTC. This sequence encodes CSARDRQWGEYYGYTF.

This clonotype was detected only a few times. The rearrangement links TRBV10-3 to TRBJ2-5, with TRBD2 as a possible D gene (6 bases). The CDR3 totals 12 residues. Germline V lookup: CDR1 ENHRY, CDR2 SYGVKD. V lost 8 bases to trimming and J lost 2 bases, with 9 bases between them. The CDR3 DNA is TGTGCCATCGGGACTCTACAAGAGACCCAGTACTTC. This translates into CAIGTLQETQYF.

This rearrangement joins TRBV15 to TRBJ2-5, with 7 bases identical to TRBD1. CDR3 length: 13 residues. Per the germline V gene, CDR1 is LNHNV and CDR2 is YYDKDF (reference sequence). V trimming: 2 bases; J trimming: 4 bases; junction bases outside the gene matches: 1. CDR3 in amino acids: CATSRNRGETQYF. The DNA of the CDR3 is TGTGCCACCAGCAGAAACAGGGGAGAGACCCAGTACTTC.

This clonotype was counted only a few times. The V gene is TRBV25-1, the J gene TRBJ2-7; D gene ambiguous. This CDR3 contains 14 residues. Trimming took 4 bases from V and 6 from J, leaving 16 bases between them. Germline loops: CDR1 MGHDK, CDR2 SYGVNS. CDR3 loop: CASSAEVGYGEQYF. The DNA of the CDR3 is TGTGCCAGCAGTGCTGAAGTAGGGTACGGCGAGCAGTACTTC.

This chain joins TRBV2 and TRBJ1-4; the D gene is possibly TRBD1 (6 bases). The CDR3 covers 13 residues. The germline gives CDR1 SNHLY, CDR2 FYNNEI. Trimming removed 8 bases from V and 10 bases from J, with 17 bases in between. CDR3 region: CASLYRVGGKLFF. The CDR3 region has the DNA TGTGCCAGCCTTTACAGGGTTGGTGGAAAACTGTTTTTT.

The V gene is TRBV7-2, the J gene TRBJ2-1; D possibly corresponds to TRBD1 (6 bases). Germline V gene sequence: CDR1 SGHTA, CDR2 FQGNSA. This CDR3 contains 15 residues. V lost 5 bases and J 2 bases, leaving 13 bases between the germline ends. CDR3 in amino acids: CASSPGQQTYNEQFF. CDR3 bases: TGTGCCAGCAGCCCCGGACAGCAAACCTACAATGAGCAGTTCTTC.

This rearrangement joins TRBV30 to TRBJ2-7, with 7 bases that match TRBD2. Looked up from germline, CDR1 is GTSNPN and CDR2 is SVGIG (reference sequence). V shed 2 bases and J 6 bases; nucleotides not matched to a gene: 7. The CDR3 is made up of 13 amino acids. The CDR3 bases are TGTGCCTGGAGTCGACAGTTAGCGGGCGAGCAGTACTTC. Protein: CAWSRQLAGEQYF.

This rearrangement joins TRBV29-1 to TRBJ1-5, with D possibly being TRBD1 (5 bases). V was shortened by 6 bases and J by 5 bases, with 11 bases between the two germline ends. The CDR3 length is 12 residues. Germline V gives CDR1 SQVTM, CDR2 ANQGSEA. This CDR3 reads CSVRDADQPQHF. Written as DNA, the CDR3 is TGCAGCGTCAGGGATGCCGATCAGCCCCAGCATTTT.

CDR3 region: CSARSLRPPTLNEKLFF. The CDR3 DNA sequence: TGCAGTGCTAGATCCCTCCGGCCCCCAACACTAAATGAAAAACTGTTTTTT. The V and J genes are TRBV20-1 and TRBJ1-4; D unresolved. Deletions cut 2 bases from V and 5 bases from J, with 21 bases between. The length of the CDR3 is 17 residues. The germline V gene has CDR1 DFQATT and CDR2 SNEGSKA (reference sequence).

This clonotype was seen a few times. This chain connects TRBV12-3 or TRBV12-4 to TRBJ2-3, with D perhaps given as TRBD1 or TRBD2 (5 bases each). The CDR3 is 14 residues long. V was cut by 5 bases and J by 5 bases, with 14 bases left in between. The CDR3 reads CASSGRVSGDTQYF. CDR3 coding DNA: TGTGCCAGCAGTGGCAGGGTGAGCGGAGATACGCAGTATTTT.

This clonotype has a handful of counts. The chain has TRBV29-1 and TRBJ2-4; D gene ambiguous. Judging by the DNA end, TRBJ2-7 fits better; the J call may be wrong. This CDR3 has 13 amino acids. Germline V gene data show CDR1 as SQVTM and CDR2 as ANQGSEA. CDR3 sequence (DNA): TGCAGCGTTGAAGGGCAGGTCCGAAACGAGCAGTACTTC. Translated: CSVEGQVRNEQYF.

The J gene is TRBJ1-1, the V gene TRBV6-1, with a tentative D call TRBD1 (5 bases). Looked up from germline, CDR1 is MNHNS and CDR2 is SASEGT. Between the trimmed V and J ends, which lost 8 bases and 5 bases, there was a span of 15 bases. The length of the CDR3 is 13 residues. The CDR3 protein is CASEGRLGTEAFF. The CDR3, as DNA: TGTGCCAGCGAGGGGAGGTTGGGAACTGAAGCTTTCTTT.

The chain has TRBV15 and TRBJ2-3; D possibly corresponds to TRBD1 (6 bases). This CDR3 has 18 amino acids. V was shortened by 5 bases and J by 0 bases, with 21 bases between the two germline ends. Per germline, CDR1 LNHNV and CDR2 YYDKDF (reference sequence). For the CDR3, the DNA is TGTGCCACCAGCGGCGGTGCTCGGGGACAAGGGAGCACAGATACGCAGTATTTT. This sequence encodes CATSGGARGQGSTDTQYF.

The chain carries TRBV20-1 and TRBJ2-7; weak D call: TRBD2 (5 bases). V was shortened by 3 bases and J by 0 bases, with 12 bases between the two germline ends. The CDR3 loop spans 14 amino acids. The germline V gene has CDR1 DFQATT and CDR2 SNEGSKA (reference sequence). Written as DNA, the CDR3 is TGCAGTGCTAGCCCCAGCGGTCTCTCCTACGAGCAGTACTTC. It translates to CSASPSGLSYEQYF.

V gene TRBV21-1 combines with J gene TRBJ2-7; the D call of TRBD1 is as the table states it, not checked on the DNA. TRBV21-1 corresponds to a pseudogene. The length of the CDR3 is 17 residues. CDR3 DNA sequence: TGTGCCAGCAGCAACCAACCCCCTGACAGGGGAACCTACGAGCAGTACTTC. Its protein is CASSNQPPDRGTYEQYF.

The V gene is TRBV28, the J gene TRBJ1-5; no reliable D call. The CDR3 runs 16 residues. With 6 bases removed from V and 2 bases from J, the gap between germline ends came to 17 bases. CDR1 is MDHEN and CDR2 is SYDVKM in the germline V gene. The CDR3 here is CASRVTGSIGNQPQHF. The CDR3, as DNA: TGTGCCAGCAGGGTGACGGGTTCAATAGGCAATCAGCCCCAGCATTTT.

The chain employs TRBV7-2 and TRBJ2-3; D possibly corresponds to TRBD1 (5 bases). V lost 4 bases and J lost 6, with 17 bases in between. CDR3 length equals 15 residues. Germline V gene sequence: CDR1 SGHTA, CDR2 FQGNSA. The CDR3 bases are TGTGCCAGCAGCTCCATCCAGGGTCGTAGGGATACGCAGTATTTT. Its translation is CASSSIQGRRDTQYF.

The DNA of the CDR3 is TGTGCCAGCAGCCAACCTCTTGGTAGCGGCTACACCTTC. Translation gives CASSQPLGSGYTF. The chain employs TRBV3-1 and TRBJ1-2, with D unresolved. V was shortened by 2 bases and J by 8 bases, with 12 bases between the two germline ends. In germline, CDR1 is LGHDT, CDR2 YNNKEL (reference sequence). The CDR3 runs to 13 residues. The complete variable domain, with remaining parts taken from reference TRBV3-1 and TRBJ1-2, reads DTAVSQTPKYLVTQMGNDKSIKCEQNLGHDTMYWYKQDSKKFLKIMFSYNNKELIINETVPNRFSPKSPDKAHLNLHINSLELGDSAVYFCASSQPLGSGYTFGSGTRLTVV.

This chain joins TRBV7-2 and TRBJ2-3; D is unclear. Deletions cut 1 base from V and 0 bases from J, with 23 bases between. The CDR3 spans 20 residues. Looked up from germline, CDR1 is SGHTA and CDR2 is FQGNSA. The CDR3 sequence is CASSLGVPPPAQASTDTQYF. In DNA, the CDR3 is TGTGCCAGCAGCTTAGGGGTCCCTCCCCCAGCTCAGGCTAGCACAGATACGCAGTATTTT.

This clonotype has ten or more counts. V gene TRBV29-1 combines with J gene TRBJ2-1; maybe TRBD1 (5 bases). Looked up from germline, CDR1 is SQVTM and CDR2 is ANQGSEA. The CDR3 totals 12 residues. Trimming pared 0 bases from V and 14 bases from J, leaving 14 bases between. The CDR3 reads CSVEEIAGLEFF. The CDR3 DNA is TGCAGCGTTGAAGAGATCGCAGGGTTGGAGTTCTTC.

The rearrangement joins TRBV6-1 to TRBJ2-7; D may be TRBD1 (6 bases). Germline assignment: CDR1 MNHNS and CDR2 SASEGT. The CDR3 contains 18 residues. V lost 5 bases to trimming and J lost 2 bases, with 25 bases between them. The CDR3 loop is CASSRRSLGARRAYEQYF. As DNA, the CDR3 is TGTGCCAGCAGTAGAAGGTCGTTGGGGGCGCGTCGGGCCTACGAGCAGTACTTC.